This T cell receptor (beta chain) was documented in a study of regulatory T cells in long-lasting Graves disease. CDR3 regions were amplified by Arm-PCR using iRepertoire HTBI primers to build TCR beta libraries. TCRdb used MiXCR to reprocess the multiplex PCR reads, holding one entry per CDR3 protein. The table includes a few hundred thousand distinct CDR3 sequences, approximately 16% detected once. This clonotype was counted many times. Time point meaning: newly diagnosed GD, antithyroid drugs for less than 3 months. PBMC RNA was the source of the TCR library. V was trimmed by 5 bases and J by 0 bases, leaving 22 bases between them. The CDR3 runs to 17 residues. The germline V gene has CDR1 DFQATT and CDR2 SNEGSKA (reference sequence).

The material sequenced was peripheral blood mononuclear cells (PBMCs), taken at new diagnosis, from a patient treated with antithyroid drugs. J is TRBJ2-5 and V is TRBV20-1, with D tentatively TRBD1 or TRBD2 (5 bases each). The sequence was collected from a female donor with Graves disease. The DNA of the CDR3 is TGCAGTGCTCGGCACCACCTAGGACGGGGACACCAAGAGACCCAGTACTTC. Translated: CSARHHLGRGHQETQYF.